A single TCR beta chain is shown here with its context. The method was immunoSEQ multiplex PCR; TCRdb's version includes in-frame clones alone and lacks a portion of them. The sample consists of under 60,000 clones, about four fifths of them appearing once. This record comes from a study of blood T cell repertoires in COVID-19. The CDR3 runs 14 residues. The V end was cut by 3 bases, the J end by 7 bases, with 15 bases between. CDR1 and CDR2 (germline): MGHRA, YSYEKL. The receptor was isolated from a human donor in a cohort sampled during active COVID-19. The chain carries TRBV4-1 and TRBJ2-5, with D perhaps matching TRBD2 (5 bases). The sample comprised peripheral blood. CDR3 protein: CASSQETTMGTQYF. CDR3 nucleotides: TGCGCCAGCAGCCAGGAGACTACGATGGGGACCCAGTACTTC.